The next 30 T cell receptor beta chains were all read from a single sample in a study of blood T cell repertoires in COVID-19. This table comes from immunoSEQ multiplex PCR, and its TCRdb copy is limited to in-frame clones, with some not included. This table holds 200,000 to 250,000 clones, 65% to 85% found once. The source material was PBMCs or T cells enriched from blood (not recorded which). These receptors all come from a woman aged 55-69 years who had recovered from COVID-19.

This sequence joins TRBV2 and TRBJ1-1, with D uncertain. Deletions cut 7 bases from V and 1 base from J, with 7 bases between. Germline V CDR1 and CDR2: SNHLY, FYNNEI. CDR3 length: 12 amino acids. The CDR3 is CASMIRNTEAFF. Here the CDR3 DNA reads TGTGCCAGCATGATTAGGAACACTGAAGCTTTCTTT.

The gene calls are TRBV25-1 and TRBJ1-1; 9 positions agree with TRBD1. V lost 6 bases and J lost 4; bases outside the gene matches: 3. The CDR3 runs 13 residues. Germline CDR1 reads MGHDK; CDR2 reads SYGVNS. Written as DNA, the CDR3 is TGTGCCAGCAGAGGACAGGGGAGCACTGAAGCTTTCTTT. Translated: CASRGQGSTEAFF.

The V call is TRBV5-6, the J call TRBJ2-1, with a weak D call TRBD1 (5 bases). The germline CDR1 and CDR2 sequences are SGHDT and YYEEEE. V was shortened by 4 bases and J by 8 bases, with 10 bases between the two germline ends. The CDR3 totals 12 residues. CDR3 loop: CASSAGLHEQFF. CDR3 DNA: TGTGCCAGCAGCGCAGGGTTGCATGAGCAGTTCTTC.

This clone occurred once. Here the CDR3 DNA reads TGTGCCAGCAGCATTCGTGGACAGGGTCACAGCACAGATACGCAGTATTTT. Residues: CASSIRGQGHSTDTQYF. The chain recombines TRBV7-9 with TRBJ2-3, with TRBD1 identical over 8 bases. Germline CDR1 is SEHNR and CDR2 is FQNEAQ (reference sequence). V was clipped by 5 bases and J by 0 bases; unmatched bases: 10. This CDR3 has 17 residues.

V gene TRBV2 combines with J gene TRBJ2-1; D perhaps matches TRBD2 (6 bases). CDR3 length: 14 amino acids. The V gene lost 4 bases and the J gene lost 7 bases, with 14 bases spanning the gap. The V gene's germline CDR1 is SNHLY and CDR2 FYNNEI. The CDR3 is CASSGMAEGNEQFF. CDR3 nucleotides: TGTGCCAGCAGTGGTATGGCGGAGGGGAATGAGCAGTTCTTC.

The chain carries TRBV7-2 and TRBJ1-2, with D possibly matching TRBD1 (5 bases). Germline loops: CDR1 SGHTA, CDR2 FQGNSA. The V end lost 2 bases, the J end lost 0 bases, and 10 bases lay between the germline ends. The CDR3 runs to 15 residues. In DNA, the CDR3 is TGTGCCAGCAGCTTATCGCAGGGCCCTAACTATGGCTACACCTTC. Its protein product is CASSLSQGPNYGYTF.

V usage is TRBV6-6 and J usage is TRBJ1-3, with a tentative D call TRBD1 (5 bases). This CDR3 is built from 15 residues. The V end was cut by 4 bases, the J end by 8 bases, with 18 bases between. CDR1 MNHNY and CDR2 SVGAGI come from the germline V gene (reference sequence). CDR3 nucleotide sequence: TGTGCCAGCAGTTTGACCGGAGGGGTTAGCGACACCATATATTTT. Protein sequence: CASSLTGGVSDTIYF.

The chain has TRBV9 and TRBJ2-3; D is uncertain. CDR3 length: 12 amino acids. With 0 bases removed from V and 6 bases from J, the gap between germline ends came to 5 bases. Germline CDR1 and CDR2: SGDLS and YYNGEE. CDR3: CASSVEADTQYF. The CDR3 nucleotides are TGTGCCAGCAGCGTAGAAGCGGATACGCAGTATTTT.

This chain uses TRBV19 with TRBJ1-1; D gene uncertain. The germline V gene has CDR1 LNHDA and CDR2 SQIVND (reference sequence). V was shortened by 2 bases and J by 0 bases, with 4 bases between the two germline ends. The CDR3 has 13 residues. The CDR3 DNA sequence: TGTGCCAGTAGTATACGAGTGAACACTGAAGCTTTCTTT. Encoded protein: CASSIRVNTEAFF. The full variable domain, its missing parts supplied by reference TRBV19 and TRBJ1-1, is DGGITQSPKYLFRKEGQNVTLSCEQNLNHDAMYWYRQDPGQGLRLIYYSQIVNDFQKGDIAEGYSVSREKKESFPLTVTSAQKNPTAFYLCASSIRVNTEAFFGQGTRLTVV.

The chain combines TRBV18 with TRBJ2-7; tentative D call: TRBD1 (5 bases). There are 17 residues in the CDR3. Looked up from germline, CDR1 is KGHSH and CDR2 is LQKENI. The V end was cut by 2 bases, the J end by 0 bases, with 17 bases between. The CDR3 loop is CASSPTSPSTVSYEQYF. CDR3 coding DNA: TGTGCCAGCTCACCAACCTCCCCTTCGACAGTCTCCTACGAGCAGTACTTC.

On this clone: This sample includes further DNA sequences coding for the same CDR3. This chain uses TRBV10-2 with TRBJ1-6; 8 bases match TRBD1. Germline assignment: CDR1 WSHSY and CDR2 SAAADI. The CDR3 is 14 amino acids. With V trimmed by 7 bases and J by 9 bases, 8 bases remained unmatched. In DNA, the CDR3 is TGCGCCAGCAACGGGGGGCAGGGGGCTTCACCCCTCCACTTT. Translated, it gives CASNGGQGASPLHF.

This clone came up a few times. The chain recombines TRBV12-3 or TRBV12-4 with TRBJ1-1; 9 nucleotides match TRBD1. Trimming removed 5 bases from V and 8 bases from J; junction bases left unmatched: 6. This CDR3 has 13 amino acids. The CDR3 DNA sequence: TGTGCCAGCAGTCCGAGGACAGGGGCGGAAGCTTTCTTT. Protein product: CASSPRTGAEAFF.

The CDR3 loop is CASRWSGDGELFF. The DNA of the CDR3 is TGTGCCAGTCGCTGGAGTGGTGACGGGGAGCTGTTTTTT. This sequence joins TRBV6-5 and TRBJ2-2; D is unclear. Trimming cost V 9 bases and J 7 bases, with 15 bases left between them. CDR1 is MNHEY and CDR2 is SVGAGI in the germline V gene. The CDR3 is made up of 13 amino acids.

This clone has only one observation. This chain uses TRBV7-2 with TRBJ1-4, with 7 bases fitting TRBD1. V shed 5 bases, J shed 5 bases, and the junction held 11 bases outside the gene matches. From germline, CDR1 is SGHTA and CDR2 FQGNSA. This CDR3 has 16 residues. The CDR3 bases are TGTGCCAGCAGCACCGGGACAGCCTACCAGAATGAAAAACTGTTTTTT. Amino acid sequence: CASSTGTAYQNEKLFF.

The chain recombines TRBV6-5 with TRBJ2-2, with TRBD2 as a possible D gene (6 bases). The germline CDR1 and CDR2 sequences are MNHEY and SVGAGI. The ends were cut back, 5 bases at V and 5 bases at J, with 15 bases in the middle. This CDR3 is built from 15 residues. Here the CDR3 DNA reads TGTGCCAGCAGTCCCCCGCGGGAACGGACCGGGGAGCTGTTTTTT. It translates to CASSPPRERTGELFF.

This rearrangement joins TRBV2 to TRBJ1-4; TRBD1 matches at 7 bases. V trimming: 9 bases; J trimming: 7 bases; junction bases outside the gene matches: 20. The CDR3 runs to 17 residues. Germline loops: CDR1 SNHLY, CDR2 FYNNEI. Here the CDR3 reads CASCAKGAQRLGEKLFF. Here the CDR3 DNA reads TGTGCCAGTTGCGCCAAGGGGGCCCAGAGACTTGGTGAAAAACTGTTTTTT.

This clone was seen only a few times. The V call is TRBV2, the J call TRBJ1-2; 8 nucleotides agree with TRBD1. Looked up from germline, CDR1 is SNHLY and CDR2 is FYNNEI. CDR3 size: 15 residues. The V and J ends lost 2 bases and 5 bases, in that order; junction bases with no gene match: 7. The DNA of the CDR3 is TGTGCCAGCAGTGAATCCGGGACAGGTCGTTATGGCTACACCTTC. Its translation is CASSESGTGRYGYTF. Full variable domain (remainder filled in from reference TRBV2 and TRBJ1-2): EPEVTQTPSHQVTQMGQEVILRCVPISNHLYFYWYRQILGQKVEFLVSFYNNEISEKSEIFDDQFSVERPDGSNFTLKIRSTKLEDSAMYFCASSESGTGRYGYTFGSGTRLTVV.

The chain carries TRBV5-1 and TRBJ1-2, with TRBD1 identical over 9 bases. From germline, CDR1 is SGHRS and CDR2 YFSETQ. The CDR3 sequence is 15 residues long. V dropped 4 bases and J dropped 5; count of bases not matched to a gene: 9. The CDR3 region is CASSQLTTGGYGYTF. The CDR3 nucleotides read TGCGCCAGCAGCCAACTCACGACAGGGGGGTATGGCTACACCTTC.

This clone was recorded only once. Here the CDR3 DNA reads TGCGCCAGCAGCCAAAGCCAGGGACAGGGGATCTCCGAGCAGTACTTC. As protein: CASSQSQGQGISEQYF. The genes are TRBV4-1 and TRBJ2-7; 10 bases are a match to TRBD1. Germline-derived CDR1 and CDR2 are MGHRA and YSYEKL. J gave up 6 bases and V 2 bases, and 10 bases lay outside the gene matches. The CDR3 is 16 amino acids.

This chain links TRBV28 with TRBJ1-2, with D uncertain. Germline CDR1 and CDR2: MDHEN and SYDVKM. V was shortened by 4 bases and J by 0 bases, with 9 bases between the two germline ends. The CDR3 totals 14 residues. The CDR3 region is CASSSPVSNYGYTF. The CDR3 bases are TGTGCCAGCAGTTCCCCCGTCTCTAACTATGGCTACACCTTC.

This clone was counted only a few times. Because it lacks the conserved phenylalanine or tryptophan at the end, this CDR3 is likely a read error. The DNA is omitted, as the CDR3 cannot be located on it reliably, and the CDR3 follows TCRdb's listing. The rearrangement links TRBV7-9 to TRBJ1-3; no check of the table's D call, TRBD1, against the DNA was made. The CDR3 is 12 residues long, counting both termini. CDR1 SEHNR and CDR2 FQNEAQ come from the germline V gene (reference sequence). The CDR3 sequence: CASSLDYLWTST.

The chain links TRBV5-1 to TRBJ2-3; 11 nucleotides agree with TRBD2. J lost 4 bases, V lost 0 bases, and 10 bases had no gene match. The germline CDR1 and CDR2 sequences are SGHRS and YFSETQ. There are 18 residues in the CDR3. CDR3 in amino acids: CASSLVSSGGTDADTQYF. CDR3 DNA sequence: TGCGCCAGCAGCTTGGTGTCTAGCGGGGGGACTGATGCAGATACGCAGTATTTT.

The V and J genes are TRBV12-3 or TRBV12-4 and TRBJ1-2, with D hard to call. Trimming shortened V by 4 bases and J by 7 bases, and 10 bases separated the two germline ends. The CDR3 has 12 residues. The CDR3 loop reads CASSSRLGGYTF. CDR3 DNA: TGTGCCAGCAGTTCCAGGTTGGGTGGCTACACCTTC.

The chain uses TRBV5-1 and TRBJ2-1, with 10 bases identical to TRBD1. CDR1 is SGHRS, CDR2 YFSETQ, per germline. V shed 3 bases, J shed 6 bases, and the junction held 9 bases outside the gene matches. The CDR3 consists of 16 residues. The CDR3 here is CASSSRPTGGSNEQFF. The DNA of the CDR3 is TGCGCCAGCAGCTCCCGCCCGACAGGGGGCAGCAATGAGCAGTTCTTC.

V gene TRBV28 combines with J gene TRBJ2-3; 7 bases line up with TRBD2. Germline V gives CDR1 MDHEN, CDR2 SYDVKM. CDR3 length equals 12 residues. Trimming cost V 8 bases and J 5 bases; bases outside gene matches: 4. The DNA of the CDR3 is TGTGCCAGCCGGGGGGTTGGAGATACGCAGTATTTT. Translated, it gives CASRGVGDTQYF. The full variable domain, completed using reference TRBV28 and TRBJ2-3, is DVKVTQSSRYLVKRTGEKVFLECVQDMDHENMFWYRQDPGLGLRLIYFSYDVKMKEKGDIPEGYSVSREKKERFSLILESASTNQTSMYLCASRGVGDTQYFGPGTRLTVL.

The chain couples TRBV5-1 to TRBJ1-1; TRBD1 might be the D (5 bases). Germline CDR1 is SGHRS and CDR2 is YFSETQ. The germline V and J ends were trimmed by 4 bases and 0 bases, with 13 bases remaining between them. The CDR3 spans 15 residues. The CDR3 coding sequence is TGCGCCAGCAGCACCTGGACAAGAATGAACACTGAAGCTTTCTTT. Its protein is CASSTWTRMNTEAFF.

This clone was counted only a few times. CDR3 amino acids: CASSLQQGARGNTIYF. CDR3 nucleotides: TGCGCCAGCAGCCTGCAACAGGGGGCGCGAGGAAACACCATATATTTT. The rearrangement links TRBV5-1 to TRBJ1-3; 9 positions agree with TRBD1. Germline V CDR1 and CDR2: SGHRS, YFSETQ. The CDR3 extends over 16 amino acids. V trimming: 4 bases; J trimming: 4 bases; junction bases outside the gene matches: 9.

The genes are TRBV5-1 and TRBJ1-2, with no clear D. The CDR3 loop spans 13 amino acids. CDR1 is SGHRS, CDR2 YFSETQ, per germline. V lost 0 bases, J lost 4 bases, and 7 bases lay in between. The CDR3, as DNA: TGCGCCAGCAGCTTGGCACAGCCCTATGGCTACACCTTC. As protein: CASSLAQPYGYTF.

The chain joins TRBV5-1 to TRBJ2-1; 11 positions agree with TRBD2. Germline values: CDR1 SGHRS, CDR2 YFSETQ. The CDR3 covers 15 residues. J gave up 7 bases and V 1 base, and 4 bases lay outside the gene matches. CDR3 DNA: TGCGCCAGCAGCTTGAGCTCTAGCGGGAGGAATGAGCAGTTCTTC. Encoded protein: CASSLSSSGRNEQFF.

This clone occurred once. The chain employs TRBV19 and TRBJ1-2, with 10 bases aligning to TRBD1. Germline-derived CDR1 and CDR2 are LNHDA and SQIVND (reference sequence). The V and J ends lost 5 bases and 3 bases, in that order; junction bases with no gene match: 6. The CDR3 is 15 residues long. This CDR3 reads CASSGRGQGDYGYTF. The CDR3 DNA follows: TGTGCCAGTAGTGGGAGAGGACAGGGGGACTATGGCTACACCTTC.